The 21 T cell receptor beta chains below were found in one sample sequenced in a study of PD-L1 blockade in urothelial cancer. The data were produced by immunoSEQ multiplex PCR, yet TCRdb's version contains in-frame clones alone and is incomplete. Of tens of thousands of clones listed, roughly 82% were seen once; the top ten hold more than 3%. The sample here was PBMCs, taken around atezolizumab (anti-PD-L1) treatment. These receptors all stem from a man aged 65 to 79 with urothelial cancer.

The genes are TRBV10-3 and TRBJ1-1; tentative D call: TRBD1 (5 bases). Trimming pared 1 base from V and 0 bases from J, leaving 9 bases between. Germline V CDR1 and CDR2: ENHRY, SYGVKD. The CDR3 runs 15 residues. In nucleotides, the CDR3 is TGTGCCATCAGTGAGTGGGGCAGCGTGAACACTGAAGCTTTCTTT. It encodes CAISEWGSVNTEAFF.

The genes are TRBV2 and TRBJ1-4; D might be TRBD1 (6 bases). Germline V CDR1 and CDR2: SNHLY, FYNNEI. The CDR3 runs 17 residues. V was pared by 4 bases and J by 7 bases, with 22 bases between. The CDR3 reads CASSGTGFPFLGEKLFF. The CDR3 DNA reads as TGTGCCAGCAGTGGAACAGGGTTTCCCTTTCTGGGTGAAAAACTGTTTTTT.

The V gene is TRBV18, the J gene TRBJ2-1, with D possibly being TRBD1 (6 bases). This CDR3 contains 16 residues. CDR1 and CDR2 (germline): KGHSH, LQKENI. Trimming pared 2 bases from V and 7 bases from J, leaving 18 bases between. The CDR3 bases are TGTGCCAGCTCACCAAGGGAAACAGGGCTCTGGAATGAGCAGTTCTTC. Amino acid sequence: CASSPRETGLWNEQFF.

The chain recombines TRBV7-2 with TRBJ2-2; tentative D call: TRBD2 (5 bases). This CDR3 spans 13 amino acids. Germline assignment: CDR1 SGHTA and CDR2 FQGNSA. V lost 5 bases and J 5 bases, leaving 9 bases between the germline ends. CDR3 in amino acids: CASSPRRTGELFF. The CDR3 coding sequence is TGTGCCAGCAGCCCCAGGAGGACCGGGGAGCTGTTTTTT. Filled out from reference TRBV7-2 and TRBJ2-2, the complete variable domain reads GAGVSQSPSNKVTEKGKDVELRCDPISGHTALYWYRQSLGQGLEFLIYFQGNSAPDKSGLPSDRFSAERTGGSVSTLTIQRTQQEDSAVYLCASSPRRTGELFFGEGSRLTVL.

V is TRBV6-1 and J is TRBJ1-5; 8 positions agree with TRBD1. The CDR3 sequence is 15 residues long. The V and J ends lost 4 bases and 3 bases, in that order; junction bases with no gene match: 5. Germline lookup yields CDR1 MNHNS and CDR2 SASEGT. This chain's CDR3 is CASSADRGPNQPQHF. In nucleotides, the CDR3 is TGTGCCAGCAGTGCCGACAGGGGCCCCAATCAGCCCCAGCATTTT.

This sequence joins TRBV6-1 and TRBJ1-2, with a tentative D call TRBD1 (5 bases). V was pared by 2 bases and J by 4 bases, with 14 bases between. The CDR3 length is 15 residues. Germline V lookup: CDR1 MNHNS, CDR2 SASEGT. Written as DNA, the CDR3 is TGTGCCAGCAGTGAACAGGGAAGGTTAGGCTATGGCTACACCTTC. Amino acid sequence: CASSEQGRLGYGYTF.

This sequence joins TRBV19 and TRBJ2-7; TRBD1 agrees at 8 bases. V lost 3 bases and J lost 6; bases outside the gene matches: 7. The CDR3 is 14 residues long. Per germline, CDR1 LNHDA and CDR2 SQIVND (reference sequence). CDR3 sequence: CASSIDDRGGEQYF. CDR3 bases: TGTGCCAGTAGTATTGACGACAGGGGTGGCGAGCAGTACTTC.

The genes are TRBV5-1 and TRBJ1-6; D might be TRBD1 (5 bases). V lost 5 bases to trimming and J lost 11 bases, with 20 bases between them. Looked up from germline, CDR1 is SGHRS and CDR2 is YFSETQ. CDR3 size: 15 residues. CDR3 loop: CASSLGGGGPAPLHF. DNA for the CDR3: TGCGCCAGCAGTCTTGGTGGGGGGGGACCAGCACCCCTCCACTTT.

The gene calls are TRBV4-2 and TRBJ2-3; D possibly corresponds to TRBD2 (5 bases). Germline V gene lookup returns CDR1 LGHNA and CDR2 YNFKEQ. V was clipped by 1 base and J by 3 bases, with 5 bases between them. This CDR3 is built from 13 residues. The CDR3 here is CASSQGETDTQYF. The DNA for the CDR3 is TGTGCCAGCAGCCAAGGGGAGACAGATACGCAGTATTTT.

This chain links TRBV9 with TRBJ1-2; 7 bases match TRBD1. The CDR3 is 14 residues long. CDR1 SGDLS and CDR2 YYNGEE come from the germline V gene. With 3 bases clipped from V and 4 bases from J, the junction kept 6 bases outside the gene matches. The CDR3 loop reads CASSGGQVLYGYTF. CDR3 sequence (DNA): TGTGCCAGCAGCGGCGGACAGGTGCTCTATGGCTACACCTTC.

This chain joins TRBV15 and TRBJ2-5; 10 bases line up with TRBD1. Per germline, CDR1 LNHNV and CDR2 YYDKDF (reference sequence). This CDR3 is built from 15 residues. V lost 4 bases to trimming and J lost 4 bases; unmatched junction nucleotides: 6. Here the CDR3 reads CATSMGTGVLETQYF. The CDR3 DNA reads as TGTGCCACCAGCATGGGGACAGGGGTTTTAGAGACCCAGTACTTC. The full variable domain, rest sourced from reference TRBV15 and TRBJ2-5, is DAMVIQNPRYQVTQFGKPVTLSCSQTLNHNVMYWYQQKSSQAPKLLFHYYDKDFNNEADTPDNFQSRRPNTSFCFLDIRSPGLGDTAMYLCATSMGTGVLETQYFGPGTRLLVL.

This clone was recorded a few times. The rearrangement uses TRBV19 and TRBJ1-6, with 11 bases matching TRBD1. Germline CDR1 and CDR2: LNHDA and SQIVND (reference sequence). Trimming took 6 bases from V and 10 from J; bases not matched to a gene: 5. The CDR3 is 14 residues long. In DNA form, the CDR3 reads TGTGCCAGTAGGGACAGGGGGCCAGGGTCACCCCTCCACTTT. This codes for CASRDRGPGSPLHF. Full variable domain (rest looked up from reference TRBV19 and TRBJ1-6): DGGITQSPKYLFRKEGQNVTLSCEQNLNHDAMYWYRQDPGQGLRLIYYSQIVNDFQKGDIAEGYSVSREKKESFPLTVTSAQKNPTAFYLCASRDRGPGSPLHFGNGTRLTVT.

The chain links TRBV5-4 to TRBJ2-1; 7 nucleotides align to TRBD2. The CDR3 is made up of 16 amino acids. From germline, CDR1 is SGHNT and CDR2 YYREEE (reference sequence). V shed 0 bases, J shed 2 bases, and the junction held 5 bases outside the gene matches. CDR3 nucleotide sequence: TGTGCCAGCAGCTTGGCGGCGGGAGCTACCTACAATGAGCAGTTCTTC. Its protein product is CASSLAAGATYNEQFF.

The gene calls are TRBV11-2 and TRBJ2-1; TRBD1 matches at 8 bases. The germline gives CDR1 SGHAT, CDR2 FQNNGV. This CDR3 has 16 residues. V trimming: 6 bases; J trimming: 3 bases; junction bases outside the gene matches: 10. Here the CDR3 reads CASRPVQGARYNEQFF. The CDR3 coding sequence is TGTGCCAGCAGACCGGTTCAGGGGGCTCGCTACAATGAGCAGTTCTTC. The whole variable domain, filled in from reference TRBV11-2 and TRBJ2-1, reads EAGVAQSPRYKIIEKRQSVAFWCNPISGHATLYWYQQILGQGPKLLIQFQNNGVVDDSQLPKDRFSAERLKGVDSTLKIQPAKLEDSAVYLCASRPVQGARYNEQFFGPGTRLTVL.

This sequence joins TRBV11-1 and TRBJ2-5; TRBD1 aligns across 8 bases. The CDR3 sequence is 15 residues long. V trimming: 8 bases; J trimming: 2 bases; junction bases outside the gene matches: 10. Germline V gene lookup returns CDR1 SGHAT and CDR2 FQDESV (reference sequence). CDR3 nucleotides: TGTGCCAGCGCGAGGGGACAGGAGATTCAAGAGACCCAGTACTTC. Protein product: CASARGQEIQETQYF.

The V call is TRBV5-1, the J call TRBJ1-3; 7 positions match TRBD1. The V gene end was trimmed by 0 bases and the J gene end by 3 bases; junction bases not matched to a gene: 3. Germline values: CDR1 SGHRS, CDR2 YFSETQ. CDR3 length: 15 amino acids. CDR3 residues: CASSLGDSDGNTIYF. The CDR3 DNA reads as TGCGCCAGCAGCTTGGGGGACAGTGATGGAAACACCATATATTTT.

This sequence joins TRBV7-2 and TRBJ1-6; TRBD1 agrees at 10 bases. V dropped 5 bases and J dropped 10; count of bases not matched to a gene: 2. Germline lookup yields CDR1 SGHTA and CDR2 FQGNSA. This CDR3 has 13 amino acids. CDR3 nucleotides: TGTGCCAGCAGCCCGGGACAGGGGTCACCCCTCCACTTT. Protein product: CASSPGQGSPLHF.

This chain links TRBV5-5 with TRBJ1-1; tentatively, D is TRBD1 (5 bases). Germline V gene lookup returns CDR1 SGHKS and CDR2 YYEKEE (reference sequence). The CDR3 consists of 13 residues. V was clipped by 1 base and J by 4 bases, with 8 bases between them. The CDR3 nucleotides are TGTGCCAGCAGCTTGACTGGGGCCACTGAAGCTTTCTTT. Translating gives CASSLTGATEAFF.

The genes are TRBV28 and TRBJ1-4; D remains unclear. Germline CDR1 reads MDHEN; CDR2 reads SYDVKM. V gave up 4 bases and J gave up 8 bases, with 8 bases separating them. This CDR3 is 12 amino acids long. The CDR3 reads CASSWTGEKLFF. The CDR3 region has the DNA TGTGCCAGCAGTTGGACGGGAGAAAAACTGTTTTTT.

The chain carries TRBV19 and TRBJ1-5; D is unclear. Germline CDR1 is LNHDA and CDR2 is SQIVND (reference sequence). This CDR3 is built from 12 residues. V lost 4 bases, J lost 10 bases, and 11 bases lay in between. The CDR3, as DNA: TGTGCCAGTAGTACCCCAGAGGGCCCCCAGCATTTT. It translates to CASSTPEGPQHF.

The V gene is TRBV7-2, the J gene TRBJ2-5, with 7 nucleotides matching TRBD1. V shed 5 bases, J shed 7 bases, and the junction held 4 bases outside the gene matches. The CDR3 sequence is 12 residues long. Germline assignment: CDR1 SGHTA and CDR2 FQGNSA. The CDR3, as DNA: TGTGCCAGCAGCCGCCCAGGGGGGACCCAGTACTTC. Translated: CASSRPGGTQYF.